The 24 T cell receptor beta chains given below trace back to one sample, sequenced in a study of T cell repertoires in cytomegalovirus infection. TCRdb re-called the reads with MiXCR, one entry per CDR3 protein. Of some 100,000 distinct CDR3 sequences in the sample, roughly a quarter were seen once. Sequencing was done on a sample of CD8+ T cells from PBMCs. The receptor source for this set is a human donor in good health (CMV status not recorded). Some clones in this sample may be carry-over from other donors' samples.

This clonotype was seen a few times. This chain uses TRBV7-6 with TRBJ2-3; 8 nucleotides align to TRBD2. CDR3 length: 18 residues. The germline gives CDR1 SGHVS, CDR2 FNYEAQ. Germline trimming cut 1 base from V and 2 bases from J; bases unmatched to any gene: 11. The CDR3 here is CASSLGERGPEVTDTQYF. The CDR3 DNA sequence: TGTGCCAGCAGCTTAGGCGAGCGGGGGCCGGAAGTCACAGATACGCAGTATTTT.

This clonotype was seen a few times. CDR3 coding DNA: TGTGCCAGCAGCTTAGAGGGCAACCCCGGCTACGAGCAGTACTTC. The encoded protein is CASSLEGNPGYEQYF. This chain links TRBV11-3 with TRBJ2-7; unclear D gene. Trimming left V 0 bases short and J 3 bases short, with 12 bases between. CDR1 and CDR2 from the germline V gene are SGHNT and YENEEA. This CDR3 contains 15 residues.

In its sample, this clonotype was seen a few times. V and J are TRBV28 and TRBJ1-3, with unresolved D. CDR1 MDHEN and CDR2 SYDVKM come from the germline V gene. This CDR3 spans 16 amino acids. The germline V and J ends were trimmed by 4 bases and 2 bases, with 15 bases remaining between them. The CDR3 DNA is TGTGCCAGCAGTTATATTCGGGGATTTACTGGAAACACCATATATTTT. This translates into CASSYIRGFTGNTIYF.

The rearrangement uses TRBV28 and TRBJ2-3, with D perhaps TRBD2 (7 bases). Trimming cost V 7 bases and J 6 bases, with 17 bases left between them. The CDR3 totals 14 residues. Germline V gene data show CDR1 as MDHEN and CDR2 as SYDVKM. The DNA for the CDR3 is TGTGCCAGCACCCCCGGGGGGCGATCGGATACGCAGTATTTT. Residues: CASTPGGRSDTQYF.

This clonotype was detected many times. The chain combines TRBV7-2 with TRBJ1-2, with 8 nucleotides matching TRBD1. Germline V gene lookup returns CDR1 SGHTA and CDR2 FQGNSA. The CDR3 spans 13 residues. The J segment lost 3 bases and the V segment lost 5 bases, leaving 2 bases of the junction unmatched. The CDR3 bases are TGTGCCAGCAGCGAGGACAGGGACTATGGCTACACCTTC. Amino acids: CASSEDRDYGYTF.

Turning to this clonotype: A much more abundant neighbour one base away suggests this may be a read error. The V gene is TRBV4-1, the J gene TRBJ2-3, with a possible D match to TRBD2 (6 bases). The CDR3 has 14 amino acids. V dropped 11 bases and J dropped 2 bases, with 17 bases sitting between them. Looked up from germline, CDR1 is MGHRA and CDR2 is YSYEKL. The CDR3, as DNA: TGCGCCCAATACCTAGGCGGGATCACAGATACGCAGTATTTT. Amino acids: CAQYLGGITDTQYF.

This clonotype was recorded at least ten times. The chain carries TRBV7-2 and TRBJ1-1; 7 bases match TRBD1. Per germline, CDR1 SGHTA and CDR2 FQGNSA. This CDR3 has 15 amino acids. The J segment lost 4 bases and the V segment lost 5 bases, leaving 10 bases of the junction unmatched. CDR3 coding DNA: TGTGCCAGCAGCGGACGACAGGGAGCGTCCACTGAAGCTTTCTTT. Translating gives CASSGRQGASTEAFF.

The chain is built from TRBV30 and TRBJ2-3, with D unclear. There are 13 residues in the CDR3. With 1 base removed from V and 1 base from J, the gap between germline ends came to 6 bases. CDR1 is GTSNPN, CDR2 SVGIG, per germline (reference sequence). This chain's CDR3 is CAWSDYGTDTQYF. As DNA, the CDR3 is TGTGCCTGGAGTGACTACGGCACAGATACGCAGTATTTT. The variable domain in full, completed from reference TRBV30 and TRBJ2-3, reads SQTIHQWPATLVQPVGSPLSLECTVEGTSNPNLYWYRQAAGRGLQLLFYSVGIGQISSEVPQNLSASRPQDRQFILSSKKLLLSDSGFYLCAWSDYGTDTQYFGPGTRLTVL.

The V and J genes are TRBV5-1 and TRBJ2-6; a weak D match, TRBD2 (6 bases). Trimming pared 0 bases from V and 0 bases from J, leaving 7 bases between. The V gene's germline CDR1 is SGHRS and CDR2 YFSETQ. The CDR3 has 16 amino acids. CDR3 DNA: TGCGCCAGCAGCTTGGTGGAGGGCTCTGGGGCCAACGTCCTGACTTTC. As protein: CASSLVEGSGANVLTF. The full variable domain, its missing parts supplied by reference TRBV5-1 and TRBJ2-6, is KAGVTQTPRYLIKTRGQQVTLSCSPISGHRSVSWYQQTPGQGLQFLFEYFSETQRNKGNFPGRFSGRQFSNSRSEMNVSTLELGDSALYLCASSLVEGSGANVLTFGAGSRLTVL.

This clonotype came up many times. The gene calls are TRBV11-2 and TRBJ2-5; D call uncertain. V lost 6 bases and J 1 base, leaving 12 bases between the germline ends. Germline V gene sequence: CDR1 SGHAT, CDR2 FQNNGV. The CDR3 has 14 residues. DNA of the CDR3: TGTGCCAGCAGTAAGGGCAGCGCCCAAGAGACCCAGTACTTC. Translation gives CASSKGSAQETQYF.

This clonotype came up a few times. The V and J genes are TRBV25-1 and TRBJ1-1, with TRBD1 matching over 9 bases. J gave up 4 bases and V 6 bases, and 12 bases lay outside the gene matches. CDR1 is MGHDK and CDR2 is SYGVNS in the germline V gene. The CDR3 has 16 residues. The CDR3 nucleotides are TGTGCCAGCAGCGGTCCGGGACAGGGAGGGTCCACTGAAGCTTTCTTT. It codes for CASSGPGQGGSTEAFF.

This clonotype was found a few times. The chain joins TRBV6-2 or TRBV6-3 to TRBJ2-7; 8 nucleotides agree with TRBD1. The length of the CDR3 is 17 residues. Germline lookup yields CDR1 MNHEY and CDR2 SVGEGT. The V and J ends lost 6 bases and 6 bases, in that order; junction bases with no gene match: 19. The CDR3 region is CASRFSNRTGRYSEQYF. In nucleotides, the CDR3 is TGTGCCAGCAGATTCTCGAATAGGACAGGGCGTTATAGCGAGCAGTACTTC.

Only a few counts were recorded for this clonotype. The chain recombines TRBV28 with TRBJ2-7; possible D gene TRBD1, 5 bases. The germline gives CDR1 MDHEN, CDR2 SYDVKM. Trimming cost V 5 bases and J 4 bases, with 18 bases left between them. The CDR3 extends over 15 amino acids. This CDR3 is CASSPHSSRGYEQYF. The CDR3 DNA reads TGTGCCAGCAGTCCCCACAGTTCAAGGGGATACGAGCAGTACTTC.

The rearrangement uses TRBV5-1 and TRBJ2-7; D is possibly TRBD1 (6 bases). The CDR3 length is 14 residues. V was cut by 1 base and J by 2 bases, with 10 bases left in between. Germline CDR1 reads SGHRS; CDR2 reads YFSETQ. The CDR3: CASSLQDSPYEQYF. The CDR3 DNA follows: TGCGCCAGCAGCTTGCAGGACAGCCCCTACGAGCAGTACTTC.

The chain uses TRBV5-6 and TRBJ2-2; D perhaps matches TRBD2 (5 bases). Trimming took off 4 bases at V and 2 bases at J, with 12 bases between the two ends. CDR1 and CDR2 (germline): SGHDT, YYEEEE. CDR3 length equals 15 residues. This CDR3 reads CASSPTTFNTGELFF. DNA for the CDR3: TGTGCCAGCAGCCCGACTACTTTCAACACCGGGGAGCTGTTTTTT.

Details on this clonotype: This may arise from a read error, as a much more abundant clone is one base away. V usage is TRBV7-9 and J usage is TRBJ2-3; 8 bases line up with TRBD1. The CDR3 is made up of 16 amino acids. CDR1 and CDR2 from the germline V gene are SEHNR and FQNEAQ (reference sequence). The CDR3 DNA follows: TGTGTCAGCAGCCAAATACAGGGGGTTAGCACAGATACGCAGTATTTT. Protein product: CVSSQIQGVSTDTQYF.

The chain recombines TRBV2 with TRBJ2-7; perhaps TRBD1 as D (6 bases). CDR1 and CDR2 from the germline V gene are SNHLY and FYNNEI. The CDR3 has 12 residues. Trimming shortened V by 7 bases and J by 12 bases, and 19 bases separated the two germline ends. For the CDR3, the DNA is TGTGCCAGCAAGTGGACAGTCGGAACTACGTACTTC. Its translation: CASKWTVGTTYF.

Many counts were recorded for this clonotype. The chain couples TRBV27 to TRBJ1-2; D possibly corresponds to TRBD1 (5 bases). CDR1 is MNHEY and CDR2 is SMNVEV in the germline V gene (reference sequence). Trimming removed 6 bases at V and 1 base at J, with 15 bases between. CDR3 length: 15 residues. CDR3 sequence: CASSPFGAGNYGYTF. Written as DNA, the CDR3 is TGTGCCAGCAGCCCCTTTGGGGCGGGTAACTATGGCTACACCTTC.

The genes are TRBV27 and TRBJ2-2, with TRBD2 as a possible D gene (5 bases). The V gene lost 6 bases and the J gene lost 0 bases, with 5 bases spanning the gap. Germline CDR1 MNHEY, CDR2 SMNVEV (reference sequence). The CDR3 is 13 residues long. The CDR3 DNA reads as TGTGCCAGCAGCGGGACGAACACCGGGGAGCTGTTTTTT. Encoded protein: CASSGTNTGELFF.

There are a few counts of this clonotype. CDR3 nucleotides: TGTGCCAGCAGTTTCCCCCACAGGGATCAGCCCCAGCATTTT. Translation: CASSFPHRDQPQHF. The J gene is TRBJ1-5, the V gene TRBV12-3 or TRBV12-4; D may be TRBD1 (6 bases). With 3 bases removed from V and 5 bases from J, the gap between germline ends came to 11 bases. The CDR3 runs 14 residues.

Remarks on this clonotype: At one end, the junction sequence differs from germline, possibly due to a read error. J is TRBJ2-7 and V is TRBV7-6; TRBD1 aligns across 9 bases. The CDR3 has 17 residues. CDR1 SGHVS and CDR2 FNYEAQ come from the germline V gene. The CDR3: CASRSSNRGPFSYGQYF. CDR3 DNA sequence: TGTGCCAGCAGATCCTCCAACAGGGGGCCTTTCTCCTACGGGCAGTACTTC.

There are a few counts of this clonotype. The chain employs TRBV12-3 or TRBV12-4 and TRBJ2-1; D gene ambiguous. The V end was cut by 7 bases, the J end by 0 bases, with 10 bases between. This CDR3 spans 14 amino acids. The CDR3: CASNLIPSYNEQFF. As DNA, the CDR3 is TGTGCCAGCAATCTTATCCCCTCCTACAATGAGCAGTTCTTC.

This clonotype was observed at least ten times. The gene calls are TRBV28 and TRBJ2-5; D call uncertain. The CDR3 contains 14 residues. Germline-derived CDR1 and CDR2 are MDHEN and SYDVKM. Between the trimmed V and J ends, which lost 2 bases and 1 base, there was a span of 8 bases. The CDR3 sequence is CASSLTGSQETQYF. CDR3 bases: TGTGCCAGCAGTTTAACTGGCAGCCAAGAGACCCAGTACTTC.

This sequence joins TRBV5-4 and TRBJ2-2; D may be TRBD2 (6 bases). This CDR3 has 16 amino acids. V was shortened by 5 bases and J by 1 base, with 15 bases between the two germline ends. From germline, CDR1 is SGHNT and CDR2 YYREEE (reference sequence). This CDR3 is CASSLGWEENTGELFF. In nucleotides, the CDR3 is TGTGCCAGCAGTCTGGGTTGGGAGGAGAACACCGGGGAGCTGTTTTTT.